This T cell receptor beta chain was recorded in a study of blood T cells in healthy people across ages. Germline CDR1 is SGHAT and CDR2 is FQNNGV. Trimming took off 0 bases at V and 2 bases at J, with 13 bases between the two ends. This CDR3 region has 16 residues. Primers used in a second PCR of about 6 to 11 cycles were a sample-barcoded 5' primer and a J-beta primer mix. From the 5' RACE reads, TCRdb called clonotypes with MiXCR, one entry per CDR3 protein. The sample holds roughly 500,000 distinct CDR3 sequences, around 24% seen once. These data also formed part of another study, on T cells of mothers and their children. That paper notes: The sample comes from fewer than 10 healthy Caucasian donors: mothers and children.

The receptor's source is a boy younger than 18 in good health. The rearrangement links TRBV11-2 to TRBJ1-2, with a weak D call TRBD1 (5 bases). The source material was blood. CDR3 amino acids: CASSLEESGGNYGYTF. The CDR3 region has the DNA TGTGCCAGCAGCTTAGAAGAATCGGGGGGAAACTATGGCTACACCTTC.